Presented here are 28 T cell receptor beta chains from one specimen sequenced in a study of cytomegalovirus exposure and HLA in healthy donors (TCRdb year 2017). Library construction relied on the immunoSEQ multiplex PCR assay. A mixture of 60 forward primers for TCR Vbeta segments and 13 reverse primers for TCR Jbeta segments was used in the multiplex PCR. TCRdb mirrors the immuneACCESS table, restricted to in-frame sequences. Some clones are absent from its copies; in checked studies, under half trace to an unresolved V gene, and the reason for the others is unknown. This sample gives roughly 99,000 clones in total; over 70% of them show up just once. Of the sample, approximately 2% falls within the top ten clones. The material sequenced was PBMCs. The source is a man younger than 45 in good health and CMV-seronegative.

Written as DNA, the CDR3 is TGTGCCATGAGAGGGACAGGGGCAAGGGTCAATGAGCAGTTCTTC. Translated: CAMRGTGARVNEQFF. This chain joins TRBV2 and TRBJ2-1; 10 nucleotides agree with TRBD1. The CDR3 is 15 amino acids. J was trimmed by 6 bases and V by 10 bases; bases with no gene match: 12. CDR1 is SNHLY and CDR2 is FYNNEI in the germline V gene.

The chain links TRBV2 to TRBJ1-2; possible D gene TRBD1, 6 bases. V was shortened by 5 bases and J by 6 bases, with 16 bases between the two germline ends. CDR3 length: 14 residues. Looked up from germline, CDR1 is SNHLY and CDR2 is FYNNEI. The CDR3 coding sequence is TGTGCCAGCAGTTCAAGGGTAGGGGACAATGGCTACACCTTC. The encoded protein is CASSSRVGDNGYTF.

For the CDR3, the DNA is TGTGCCTGGAGTGAAATCCTTCCGGGCAATGAGCAGTTCTTC. Amino acids: CAWSEILPGNEQFF. The J gene is TRBJ2-1, the V gene TRBV30; D is unresolved. Germline V gene sequence: CDR1 GTSNPN, CDR2 SVGIG (reference sequence). Trimming stripped 1 base from V and 6 bases from J, with 13 bases between. This CDR3 is 14 amino acids long.

V usage is TRBV15 and J usage is TRBJ1-4; 7 positions match TRBD1. Germline CDR1 reads LNHNV; CDR2 reads YYDKDF (reference sequence). J lost 2 bases, V lost 8 bases, and 11 bases had no gene match. This CDR3 contains 16 residues. CDR3 in DNA: TGTGCCACCGTTTCGAGGGGGCAGCGGACTAATGAAAAACTGTTTTTT. Its protein is CATVSRGQRTNEKLFF.

The chain has TRBV5-1 and TRBJ1-2; TRBD1 agrees at 8 bases. The ends lost 4 bases at V and 0 bases at J; junction bases unmatched: 5. Looked up from germline, CDR1 is SGHRS and CDR2 is YFSETQ. The CDR3 is made up of 15 amino acids. In DNA, the CDR3 is TGCGCCAGCAGCGCTGACAGGGGAGCTAACTATGGCTACACCTTC. The encoded protein is CASSADRGANYGYTF.

As for this clone: The same CDR3 arises from other DNA sequences in this sample as well. V gene TRBV15 combines with J gene TRBJ2-7, with D possibly being TRBD2 (5 bases). V was pared by 0 bases and J by 4 bases, with 7 bases between. In germline, CDR1 is LNHNV, CDR2 YYDKDF (reference sequence). The CDR3 spans 13 residues. In DNA, the CDR3 is TGTGCCACCAGCAGAGATTCGGGGTACGAGCAGTACTTC. Protein sequence: CATSRDSGYEQYF.

Worth noting for this clone: At one boundary the junction diverges from the germline segment, which might be a read error. The V gene is TRBV29-1, the J gene TRBJ1-5; 8 bases map to TRBD1. The CDR3 has 14 amino acids. Germline CDR1 SQVTM, CDR2 ANQGSEA. CDR3 protein: CSATGTGPNRPQHF. The DNA for the CDR3 is TGCAGCGCGACTGGGACAGGCCCCAATCGGCCCCAGCATTTT.

J is TRBJ2-3 and V is TRBV10-3, with 8 bases matching TRBD1. V was pared by 8 bases and J by 4 bases, with 2 bases of the junction left unmatched. Germline V lookup: CDR1 ENHRY, CDR2 SYGVKD. The CDR3 covers 12 residues. CDR3 residues: CAIGQGADTQYF. For the CDR3, the DNA is TGTGCCATCGGACAGGGAGCAGATACGCAGTATTTT.

This clone was found a few times. V gene TRBV10-1 combines with J gene TRBJ2-2, with 7 bases matching TRBD2. The CDR3 contains 14 residues. The germline V gene encodes CDR1 WNHNN and CDR2 SYGVQD (reference sequence). The V gene end was trimmed by 3 bases and the J gene end by 6 bases; junction bases not matched to a gene: 4. For the CDR3, the DNA is TGCGCCAGCAGTGAAGGGCGGGAGTCCGGGGAGCTGTTTTTT. This translates into CASSEGRESGELFF.

This clone was seen more than once but under ten times. This chain uses TRBV5-6 with TRBJ1-1, with D perhaps matching TRBD1 (6 bases). This CDR3 is built from 12 residues. CDR1 and CDR2 (germline): SGHDT, YYEEEE. The V end was cut by 3 bases, the J end by 7 bases, with 10 bases between. CDR3 loop: CASSSGTLEAFF. The DNA of the CDR3 is TGTGCCAGCAGCTCCGGGACACTTGAAGCTTTCTTT. Using reference TRBV5-6 and TRBJ1-1 for the parts outside the CDR3, the full variable domain is DAGVTQSPTHLIKTRGQQVTLRCSPKSGHDTVSWYQQALGQGPQFIFQYYEEEERQRGNFPDRFSGHQFPNYSSELNVNALLLGDSALYLCASSSGTLEAFFGQGTRLTVV.

The chain carries TRBV11-1 and TRBJ2-7; D is perhaps TRBD2 (5 bases). Germline values: CDR1 SGHAT, CDR2 FQDESV (reference sequence). This CDR3 region has 14 residues. Trimming left V 4 bases short and J 6 bases short, with 16 bases between. CDR3 nucleotides: TGTGCCAGCAGCTCACTAGTTGGCCGTTCCGAGCAGTACTTC. As protein: CASSSLVGRSEQYF.

The CDR3 spells CASSDPPGGQYF. The CDR3 region has the DNA TGTGCCAGCAGTGACCCCCCCGGGGGGCAGTACTTC. The J gene is TRBJ2-7, the V gene TRBV25-1; perhaps TRBD2 as D (6 bases). This CDR3 spans 12 amino acids. The germline V gene has CDR1 MGHDK and CDR2 SYGVNS. Trimming took 3 bases from V and 9 from J, leaving 12 bases between them.

J is TRBJ2-2 and V is TRBV29-1, with 8 positions matching TRBD1. CDR3 size: 14 residues. Germline lookup yields CDR1 SQVTM and CDR2 ANQGSEA. V was clipped by 4 bases and J by 6 bases; unmatched bases: 7. CDR3 sequence (DNA): TGCAGCGTTGGCCTCGGACAGGGTTCCGGGGAGCTGTTTTTT. It translates to CSVGLGQGSGELFF.

This clone was picked up one time. This chain links TRBV6-5 with TRBJ1-5, with D possibly being TRBD1 (6 bases). The CDR3 contains 13 residues. Trimming shortened V by 10 bases and J by 4 bases, and 14 bases separated the two germline ends. CDR1 and CDR2 from the germline V gene are MNHEY and SVGAGI. CDR3 sequence: CATRGGTNQPQHF. The CDR3 DNA follows: TGTGCCACTCGAGGGGGAACTAATCAGCCCCAGCATTTT.

The chain recombines TRBV5-1 with TRBJ1-1, with D possibly being TRBD1 (5 bases). The V and J ends lost 4 bases and 1 base respectively, with 11 bases between them. The germline gives CDR1 SGHRS, CDR2 YFSETQ. The CDR3 runs 14 residues. The CDR3 is CASSRQGTNTEAFF. Written as DNA, the CDR3 is TGCGCCAGCAGCAGGCAGGGCACGAACACTGAAGCTTTCTTT.

The chain employs TRBV7-8 and TRBJ2-7; TRBD2 aligns across 13 bases. Germline-derived CDR1 and CDR2 are SGHVS and FQNEAQ. Losses at the gene ends were 5 bases for V and 4 bases for J; bases not matched to a gene: 8. This CDR3 has 16 residues. The CDR3 DNA follows: TGTGCCAGCAGCCCAGGACTAGCGGGAGCACATTACGAGCAGTACTTC. Residues: CASSPGLAGAHYEQYF.

The CDR3 loop reads CATSWGPQGYTEAFF. The CDR3 coding sequence is TGTGCCACCAGCTGGGGACCCCAGGGGTACACTGAAGCTTTCTTT. The chain links TRBV15 to TRBJ1-1; TRBD1 is a possible D gene (6 bases). V gave up 5 bases and J gave up 3 bases, with 16 bases separating them. The germline gives CDR1 LNHNV, CDR2 YYDKDF (reference sequence). CDR3 length: 15 residues.

The sample holds one count of this clone. The rearrangement joins TRBV30 to TRBJ1-3; D call uncertain. The CDR3 is 15 amino acids. Germline V gene sequence: CDR1 GTSNPN, CDR2 SVGIG (reference sequence). Trimming left V 2 bases short and J 3 bases short, with 14 bases between. The CDR3 coding sequence is TGTGCCTGGAGTAACCCGGGAGCCGGTGGAAACACCATATATTTT. Translated, it gives CAWSNPGAGGNTIYF.

V gene TRBV2 combines with J gene TRBJ2-3; no firm D call. This CDR3 is 12 amino acids long. Trimming took off 6 bases at V and 6 bases at J, with 10 bases between the two ends. Germline V gene data show CDR1 as SNHLY and CDR2 as FYNNEI. The CDR3 DNA follows: TGTGCCAGCAGCGGAGACTTGGATACGCAGTATTTT. It encodes CASSGDLDTQYF.

The chain carries TRBV14 and TRBJ1-4; D unresolved. V was pared by 1 base and J by 13 bases, with 10 bases between. The length of the CDR3 is 12 residues. Germline CDR1 SGHDN, CDR2 FVKESK. CDR3 sequence reads: CASSQGFSGLFF. In nucleotides, the CDR3 is TGTGCCAGCAGCCAAGGATTTTCGGGACTGTTTTTT. The whole variable domain, filled in from reference TRBV14 and TRBJ1-4, reads EAGVTQFPSHSVIEKGQTVTLRCDPISGHDNLYWYRRVMGKEIKFLLHFVKESKQDESGMPNNRFLAERTGGTYSTLKVQPAELEDSGVYFCASSQGFSGLFFGSGTQLSVL.

The chain employs TRBV2 and TRBJ1-1; TRBD1 matches 7 bases. Germline V gives CDR1 SNHLY, CDR2 FYNNEI. The V segment lost 3 bases and the J segment 5 bases; nucleotides outside the gene matches: 6. The CDR3 sequence is 14 residues long. The CDR3 spells CASSERQGRTEAFF. In DNA form, the CDR3 reads TGTGCCAGCAGTGAGAGACAGGGAAGGACTGAAGCTTTCTTT. Variable domain in full (rest from reference TRBV2 and TRBJ1-1): EPEVTQTPSHQVTQMGQEVILRCVPISNHLYFYWYRQILGQKVEFLVSFYNNEISEKSEIFDDQFSVERPDGSNFTLKIRSTKLEDSAMYFCASSERQGRTEAFFGQGTRLTVV.

This chain links TRBV4-1 with TRBJ2-5, with TRBD1 matching 8 bases. CDR3 length: 15 residues. The germline gives CDR1 MGHRA, CDR2 YSYEKL. V shed 4 bases, J shed 1 base, and the junction held 5 bases outside the gene matches. The CDR3 sequence is CASSLWTGSQETQYF. Written as DNA, the CDR3 is TGCGCCAGCAGCCTCTGGACAGGGAGCCAAGAGACCCAGTACTTC.

The gene calls are TRBV7-8 and TRBJ2-7, with D tentatively TRBD1 (6 bases). Germline V lookup: CDR1 SGHVS, CDR2 FQNEAQ. The CDR3 is 16 residues long. Trimming took off 2 bases at V and 3 bases at J, with 17 bases between the two ends. This CDR3 reads CASSLFSQGADYEQYF. DNA of the CDR3: TGTGCCAGCAGCTTATTCTCACAGGGAGCCGACTACGAGCAGTACTTC.

This clone was seen once. The chain combines TRBV5-1 with TRBJ2-7; TRBD2 might be the D (5 bases). V lost 4 bases and J 2 bases, leaving 10 bases between the germline ends. CDR1 is SGHRS and CDR2 is YFSETQ in the germline V gene. The CDR3 has 13 amino acids. The CDR3 nucleotides are TGCGCCAGCAGCCTCGGGGATACCTACGAGCAGTACTTC. It specifies CASSLGDTYEQYF.

The chain has TRBV19 and TRBJ1-5; 9 nucleotides align to TRBD1. V lost 4 bases and J lost 0; bases outside the gene matches: 1. This CDR3 region has 15 residues. CDR1 LNHDA and CDR2 SQIVND come from the germline V gene (reference sequence). This CDR3 reads CASSTGQGSNQPQHF. The DNA of the CDR3 is TGTGCCAGTAGTACGGGACAGGGTAGCAATCAGCCCCAGCATTTT.

The table lists this clone with many counts. The CDR3: CASSLGQEHEKLFF. The CDR3 DNA reads TGTGCCAGCAGTCTGGGACAGGAACATGAAAAACTGTTTTTT. J is TRBJ1-4 and V is TRBV6-5; 8 nucleotides align to TRBD1. CDR3 length equals 14 residues. Germline trimming cut 5 bases from V and 6 bases from J; bases unmatched to any gene: 5. CDR1 MNHEY and CDR2 SVGAGI come from the germline V gene.

The rearrangement joins TRBV7-3 to TRBJ2-1; 9 bases fit TRBD2. CDR1 and CDR2 (germline): SGHTA, FQGTGA. Trimming took 4 bases from V and 15 from J; bases not matched to a gene: 10. The length of the CDR3 is 13 residues. The CDR3 loop is CASSSGLSGRWFF. The CDR3 DNA reads as TGTGCCAGCAGCTCCGGATTGAGCGGGAGGTGGTTCTTC. Combining the CDR3 with reference TRBV7-3 and TRBJ2-1 gives the whole variable domain GAGVSQTPSNKVTEKGKYVELRCDPISGHTALYWYRQSLGQGPEFLIYFQGTGAADDSGLPNDRFFAVRPEGSVSTLKIQRTERGDSAVYLCASSSGLSGRWFFGPGTRLTVL.

This clone showed up just once. The chain combines TRBV4-2 with TRBJ2-5; 7 bases are shared with TRBD2. The CDR3 has 15 amino acids. Germline values: CDR1 LGHNA, CDR2 YNFKEQ. Trimming at V came to 2 bases and at J to 3 bases, leaving 6 bases not matched to a gene. The CDR3 sequence is CASSQPGAGEETQYF. The CDR3 bases are TGTGCCAGCAGCCAACCCGGGGCGGGGGAAGAGACCCAGTACTTC.